This entry describes one TCR beta chain. The source of the sample is a study of T cell responses to AZD1222 COVID-19 vaccine. The repertoire was sequenced with immunoSEQ multiplex PCR; TCRdb's copy has only in-frame clones and lacks some. The sample shows more than 120,000 clones, 92% of them seen only once. V lost 8 bases to trimming and J lost 5 bases, with 6 bases between them. Germline assignment: CDR1 LNHDA and CDR2 SQIVND (reference sequence). This CDR3 is 10 amino acids long. The chain uses TRBV19 and TRBJ1-2; possible D gene TRBD1, 5 bases. The sample here was peripheral blood, taken 28 days after the second AZD1222 dose. The source of this sequence is an adult who received the AZD1222 COVID-19 vaccine. The CDR3 loop reads CASQGYGYTF. The CDR3 DNA sequence: TGTGCCAGTCAGGGATATGGCTACACCTTC.